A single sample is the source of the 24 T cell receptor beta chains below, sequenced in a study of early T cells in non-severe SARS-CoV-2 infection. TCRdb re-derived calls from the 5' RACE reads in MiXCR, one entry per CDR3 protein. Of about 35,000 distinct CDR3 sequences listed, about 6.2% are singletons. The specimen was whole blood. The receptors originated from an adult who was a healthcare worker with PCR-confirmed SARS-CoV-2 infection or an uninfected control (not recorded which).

For the CDR3, the DNA is TGTGCCAGCAGTTCGGGACAGGCCCAGCCCCAGCATTTT. Its translation: CASSSGQAQPQHF. This chain links TRBV2 with TRBJ1-5; 8 bases map to TRBD1. The V gene's germline CDR1 is SNHLY and CDR2 FYNNEI. V lost 5 bases and J lost 7; bases outside the gene matches: 4. The CDR3 loop spans 13 amino acids.

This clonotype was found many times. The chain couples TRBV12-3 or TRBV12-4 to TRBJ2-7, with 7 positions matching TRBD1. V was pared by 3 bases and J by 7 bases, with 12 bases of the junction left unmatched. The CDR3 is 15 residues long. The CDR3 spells CASSFAPGQGVEQYF. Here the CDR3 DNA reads TGTGCCAGCAGTTTCGCCCCTGGCCAGGGGGTGGAGCAGTACTTC.

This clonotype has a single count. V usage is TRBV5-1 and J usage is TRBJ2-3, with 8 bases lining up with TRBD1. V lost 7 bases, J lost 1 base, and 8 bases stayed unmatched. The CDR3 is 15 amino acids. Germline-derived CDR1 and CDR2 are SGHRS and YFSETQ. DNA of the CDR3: TGCGCCAGCGGATTCGGGACAGGACGCACAGATACGCAGTATTTT. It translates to CASGFGTGRTDTQYF.

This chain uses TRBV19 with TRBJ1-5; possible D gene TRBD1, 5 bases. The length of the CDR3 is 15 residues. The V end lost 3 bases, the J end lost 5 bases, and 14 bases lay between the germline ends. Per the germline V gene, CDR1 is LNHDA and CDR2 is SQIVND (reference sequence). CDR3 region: CASSMGGQLHQPQHF. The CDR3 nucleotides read TGTGCCAGTAGTATGGGTGGACAACTTCATCAGCCCCAGCATTTT.

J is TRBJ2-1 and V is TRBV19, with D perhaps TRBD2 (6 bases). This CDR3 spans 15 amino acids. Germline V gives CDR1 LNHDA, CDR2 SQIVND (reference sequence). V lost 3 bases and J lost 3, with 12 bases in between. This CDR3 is CASSISAGIYNEQFF. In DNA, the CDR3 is TGTGCCAGTAGTATTTCTGCGGGGATCTACAATGAGCAGTTCTTC. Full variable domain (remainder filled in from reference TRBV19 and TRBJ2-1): DGGITQSPKYLFRKEGQNVTLSCEQNLNHDAMYWYRQDPGQGLRLIYYSQIVNDFQKGDIAEGYSVSREKKESFPLTVTSAQKNPTAFYLCASSISAGIYNEQFFGPGTRLTVL.

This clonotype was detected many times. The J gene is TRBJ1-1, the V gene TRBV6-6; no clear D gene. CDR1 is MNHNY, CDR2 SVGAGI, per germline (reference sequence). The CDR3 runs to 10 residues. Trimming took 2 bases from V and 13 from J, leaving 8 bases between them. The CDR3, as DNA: TGTGCCAGCAGTTACGAAGTGATTTTCTTT. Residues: CASSYEVIFF.

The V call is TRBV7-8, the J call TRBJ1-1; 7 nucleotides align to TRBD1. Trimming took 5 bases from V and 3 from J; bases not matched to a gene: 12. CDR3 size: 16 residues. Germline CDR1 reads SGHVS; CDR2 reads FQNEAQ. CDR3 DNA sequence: TGTGCCAGCAGCCGACAGGGTTCGTTTTTCGACACTGAAGCTTTCTTT. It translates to CASSRQGSFFDTEAFF. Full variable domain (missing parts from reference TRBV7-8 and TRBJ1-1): GAGVSQSPRYKVAKRGQDVALRCDPISGHVSLFWYQQALGQGPEFLTYFQNEAQLDKSGLPSDRFFAERPEGSVSTLKIQRTQQEDSAVYLCASSRQGSFFDTEAFFGQGTRLTVV.

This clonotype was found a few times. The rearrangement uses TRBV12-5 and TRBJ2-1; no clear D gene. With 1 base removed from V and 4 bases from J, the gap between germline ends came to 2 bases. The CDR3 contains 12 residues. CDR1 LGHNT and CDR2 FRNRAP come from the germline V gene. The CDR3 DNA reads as TGTGCTAGTGGTTTGGGTTACAATGAGCAGTTCTTC. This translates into CASGLGYNEQFF.

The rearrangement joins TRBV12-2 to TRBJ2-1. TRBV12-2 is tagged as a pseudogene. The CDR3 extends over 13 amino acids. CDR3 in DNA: TGTGCAAGTCGCTTACCTGACTACAATGAGCAGTTCTTC. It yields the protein CASRLPDYNEQFF.

This CDR3 reads CASSDVTGGYGYTF. CDR3 in DNA: TGTGCCAGCAGCGACGTCACAGGAGGCTATGGCTACACCTTC. The chain links TRBV3-2 to TRBJ1-2; TRBD1 is the table's D call, not checked against the DNA. TRBV3-2 is termed a pseudogene. This CDR3 is built from 14 residues.

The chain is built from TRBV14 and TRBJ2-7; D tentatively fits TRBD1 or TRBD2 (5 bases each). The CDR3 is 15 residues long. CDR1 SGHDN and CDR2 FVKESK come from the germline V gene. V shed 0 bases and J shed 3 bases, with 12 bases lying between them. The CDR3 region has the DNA TGTGCCAGCAGCCAAGAGCAGGGACCCATCTACGAGCAGTACTTC. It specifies CASSQEQGPIYEQYF. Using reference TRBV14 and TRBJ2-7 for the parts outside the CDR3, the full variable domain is EAGVTQFPSHSVIEKGQTVTLRCDPISGHDNLYWYRRVMGKEIKFLLHFVKESKQDESGMPNNRFLAERTGGTYSTLKVQPAELEDSGVYFCASSQEQGPIYEQYFGPGTRLTVT.

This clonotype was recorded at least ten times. The CDR3 DNA follows: TGTGCCAGCAGCCCGGGGACTAGCGGGATTAATGAGCAGTTCTTC. Amino acids: CASSPGTSGINEQFF. V and J are TRBV11-2 and TRBJ2-1; 13 bases line up with TRBD2. This CDR3 is 15 amino acids long. With 5 bases clipped from V and 7 bases from J, the junction kept 5 bases outside the gene matches. The germline gives CDR1 SGHAT, CDR2 FQNNGV. The whole variable domain, remainder taken from reference TRBV11-2 and TRBJ2-1, is EAGVAQSPRYKIIEKRQSVAFWCNPISGHATLYWYQQILGQGPKLLIQFQNNGVVDDSQLPKDRFSAERLKGVDSTLKIQPAKLEDSAVYLCASSPGTSGINEQFFGPGTRLTVL.

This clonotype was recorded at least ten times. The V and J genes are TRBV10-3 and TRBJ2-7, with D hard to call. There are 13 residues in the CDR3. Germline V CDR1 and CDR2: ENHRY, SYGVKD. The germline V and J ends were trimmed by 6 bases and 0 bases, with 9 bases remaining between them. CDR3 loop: CAISPPSSYEQYF. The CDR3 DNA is TGTGCCATCAGCCCCCCTAGCTCCTACGAGCAGTACTTC.

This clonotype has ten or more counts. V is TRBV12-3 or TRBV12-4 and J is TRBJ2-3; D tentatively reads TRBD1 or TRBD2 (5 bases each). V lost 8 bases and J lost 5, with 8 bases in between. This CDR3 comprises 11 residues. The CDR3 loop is CASGTEDTQYF. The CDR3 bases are TGTGCCAGCGGGACGGAAGATACGCAGTATTTT.

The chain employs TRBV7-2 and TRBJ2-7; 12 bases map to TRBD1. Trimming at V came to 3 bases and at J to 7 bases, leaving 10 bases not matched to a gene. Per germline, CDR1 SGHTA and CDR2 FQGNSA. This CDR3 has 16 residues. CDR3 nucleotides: TGTGCCAGCAGCTTCCCGGGGACAGGGGGCCTTTTTGAGCAGTACTTC. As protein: CASSFPGTGGLFEQYF.

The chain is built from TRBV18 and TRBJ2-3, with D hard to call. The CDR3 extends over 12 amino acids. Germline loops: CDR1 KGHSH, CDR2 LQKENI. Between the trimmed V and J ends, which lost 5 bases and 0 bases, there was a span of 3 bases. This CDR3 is CASSESTDTQYF. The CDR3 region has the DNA TGTGCCAGCTCAGAAAGCACAGATACGCAGTATTTT. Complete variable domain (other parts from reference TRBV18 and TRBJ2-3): NAGVMQNPRHLVRRRGQEARLRCSPMKGHSHVYWYRQLPEEGLKFMVYLQKENIIDESGMPKERFSAEFPKEGPSILRIQQVVRGDSAAYFCASSESTDTQYFGPGTRLTVL.

This CDR3 is CASSQEGNGNTIYF. CDR3 DNA: TGTGCCAGCAGCCAAGAGGGTAACGGAAACACCATATATTTT. The chain carries TRBV3-2 and TRBJ1-3. TRBV3-2 is recorded as a pseudogene. This CDR3 is built from 14 residues.

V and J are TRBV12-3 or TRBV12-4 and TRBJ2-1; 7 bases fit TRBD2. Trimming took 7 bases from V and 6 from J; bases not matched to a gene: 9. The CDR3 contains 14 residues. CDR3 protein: CASTQRDFGNEQFF. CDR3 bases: TGTGCCAGCACACAGCGGGATTTCGGCAATGAGCAGTTCTTC.

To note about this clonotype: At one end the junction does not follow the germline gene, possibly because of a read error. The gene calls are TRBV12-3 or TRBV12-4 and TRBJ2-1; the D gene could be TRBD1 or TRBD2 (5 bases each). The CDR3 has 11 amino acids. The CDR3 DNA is TGTGCCAGCAGGGGGGACCAGCCCCCCAGCTTC. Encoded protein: CASRGDQPPSF.

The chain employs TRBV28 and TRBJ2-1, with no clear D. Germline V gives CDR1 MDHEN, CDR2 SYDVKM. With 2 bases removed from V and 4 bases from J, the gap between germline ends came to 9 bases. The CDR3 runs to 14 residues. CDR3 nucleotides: TGTGCCAGCAGTTTAGTGACTGTATACAATGAGCAGTTCTTC. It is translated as CASSLVTVYNEQFF.

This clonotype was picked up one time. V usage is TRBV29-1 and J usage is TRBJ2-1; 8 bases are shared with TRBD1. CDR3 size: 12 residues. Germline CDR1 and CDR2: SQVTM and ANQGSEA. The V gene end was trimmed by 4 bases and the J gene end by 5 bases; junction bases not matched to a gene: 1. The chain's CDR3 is CSVGTGHNEQFF. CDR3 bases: TGCAGCGTTGGGACAGGGCACAATGAGCAGTTCTTC.

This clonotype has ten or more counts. This chain's CDR3 is CAIGAGTSDPNEQFF. DNA for the CDR3: TGTGCCATCGGAGCCGGGACTAGCGACCCCAATGAGCAGTTCTTC. The V and J genes are TRBV10-3 and TRBJ2-1, with 10 bases lining up with TRBD2. V lost 8 bases, J lost 6 bases, and 10 bases stayed unmatched. Per germline, CDR1 ENHRY and CDR2 SYGVKD. CDR3 length: 15 amino acids.

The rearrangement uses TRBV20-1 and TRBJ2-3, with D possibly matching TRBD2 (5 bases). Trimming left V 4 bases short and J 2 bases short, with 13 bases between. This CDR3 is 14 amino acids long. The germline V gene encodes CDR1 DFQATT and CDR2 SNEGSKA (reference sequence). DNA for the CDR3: TGCAGTGCTATTACTAGAAAGGACACAGATACGCAGTATTTT. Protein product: CSAITRKDTDTQYF.

The CDR3 reads CSPLAGARDEQFF. The CDR3 nucleotides are TGCAGTCCCTTGGCGGGAGCTCGGGATGAGCAGTTCTTC. The J gene is TRBJ2-1, the V gene TRBV20-1; 7 bases match TRBD2. The germline V gene has CDR1 DFQATT and CDR2 SNEGSKA (reference sequence). CDR3 length equals 13 residues. V was pared by 8 bases and J by 8 bases, with 12 bases of the junction left unmatched.